The 32 T cell receptor beta chains below all came from one sample that was sequenced in a study of cytomegalovirus exposure and HLA in healthy donors. Researchers ran the PCR with 60 Vbeta and 13 Jbeta primers. Assay used: immunoSEQ multiplex PCR; TCRdb lists only in-frame clones, some missing. The sample holds roughly 84,000 clones, around three fifths seen once. The sample taken for sequencing was PBMCs. The source of these receptors is a woman in her forties in good health and CMV-seropositive.

The chain uses TRBV28 and TRBJ2-4, with D maybe TRBD2 (6 bases). This CDR3 is built from 13 residues. The V end lost 3 bases, the J end lost 8 bases, and 11 bases lay between the germline ends. Germline V gives CDR1 MDHEN, CDR2 SYDVKM. Here the CDR3 reads CASSFGGGYIQYF. In DNA, the CDR3 is TGTGCCAGCAGTTTCGGGGGAGGCTACATTCAGTACTTC.

The chain carries TRBV29-1 and TRBJ2-7; 7 bases are a match to TRBD1. The CDR3 contains 15 residues. The V and J ends lost 0 bases and 2 bases, in that order; junction bases with no gene match: 7. The germline CDR1 and CDR2 sequences are SQVTM and ANQGSEA. The DNA of the CDR3 is TGCAGCGTTGAAGATTCGCAGGGGGACCCCTACGAGCAGTACTTC. It codes for CSVEDSQGDPYEQYF.

Notes on this clone: One end of the junction varies from germline; a read error may be responsible. CDR3 amino acids: CANSLGTGGGYDEQFF. CDR3 bases: TGCGCCAACAGCTTGGGAACGGGAGGCGGTTATGATGAGCAGTTCTTC. The chain employs TRBV5-1 and TRBJ2-1; TRBD2 matches at 7 bases. The CDR3 runs 16 residues. The germline V gene encodes CDR1 SGHRS and CDR2 YFSETQ.

This chain uses TRBV5-8 with TRBJ2-1, with D maybe TRBD2 (5 bases). Germline assignment: CDR1 SGHTS and CDR2 YDEGEE. V shed 4 bases and J shed 1 base, with 6 bases lying between them. The CDR3 spans 13 residues. CDR3 bases: TGTGCCAGCAGCGGGAGTTCCTACAATGAGCAGTTCTTC. This codes for CASSGSSYNEQFF.

The J gene is TRBJ2-3, the V gene TRBV5-4; D is unresolved. V lost 1 base, J lost 5 bases, and 17 bases lay in between. The germline gives CDR1 SGHNT, CDR2 YYREEE (reference sequence). The CDR3 covers 16 residues. The CDR3 region is CASSLFRVEEEDTQYF. The CDR3 region has the DNA TGTGCCAGCAGCTTGTTCCGGGTGGAAGAGGAAGATACGCAGTATTTT. Full variable domain (rest looked up from reference TRBV5-4 and TRBJ2-3): ETGVTQSPTHLIKTRGQQVTLRCSSQSGHNTVSWYQQALGQGPQFIFQYYREEENGRGNFPPRFSGLQFPNYSSELNVNALELDDSALYLCASSLFRVEEEDTQYFGPGTRLTVL.

The chain combines TRBV6-6 with TRBJ1-6, with D tentatively TRBD1 (5 bases). The CDR3 has 15 residues. The germline V gene encodes CDR1 MNHNY and CDR2 SVGAGI (reference sequence). Between the trimmed V and J ends, which lost 0 bases and 7 bases, there was a span of 10 bases. CDR3 protein: CASSYSMGGNSPLHF. CDR3 in DNA: TGTGCCAGCAGTTACTCGATGGGGGGAAATTCACCCCTCCACTTT.

The chain recombines TRBV9 with TRBJ1-5; D is unclear. Germline lookup yields CDR1 SGDLS and CDR2 YYNGEE. The V end was cut by 0 bases, the J end by 9 bases, with 7 bases between. There are 12 residues in the CDR3. The CDR3 is CASSVEILPQHF. CDR3 coding DNA: TGTGCCAGCAGCGTAGAAATATTGCCCCAGCATTTT.

The chain has TRBV5-1 and TRBJ2-3, with 10 positions matching TRBD1. V lost 7 bases and J lost 5; bases outside the gene matches: 7. CDR1 SGHRS and CDR2 YFSETQ come from the germline V gene. The CDR3 length is 14 residues. The CDR3 is CASRSGQGVDTQYF. CDR3 DNA: TGCGCCAGCCGTTCCGGACAGGGGGTAGATACGCAGTATTTT.

This chain connects TRBV30 to TRBJ1-3; perhaps TRBD1 as D (5 bases). This CDR3 contains 13 residues. Germline V CDR1 and CDR2: GTSNPN, SVGIG (reference sequence). Trimming stripped 3 bases from V and 1 base from J, with 7 bases between. The CDR3 nucleotides are TGTGCCTGGAGCCAGGGTTCTGGAAACACCATATATTTT. Amino acid sequence: CAWSQGSGNTIYF.

J is TRBJ1-1 and V is TRBV18; D unresolved. Trimming pared 5 bases from V and 1 base from J, leaving 17 bases between. Germline CDR1 and CDR2: KGHSH and LQKENI. This CDR3 contains 16 residues. The CDR3: CASSSLPGLTNTEAFF. The CDR3 bases are TGTGCCAGCTCATCCCTACCTGGGCTTACGAACACTGAAGCTTTCTTT.

This clone showed up just a few times. The chain links TRBV27 to TRBJ2-1; D uncertain. Trimming took 3 bases from V and 5 from J, leaving 8 bases between them. CDR1 is MNHEY, CDR2 SMNVEV, per germline (reference sequence). This CDR3 comprises 13 residues. DNA of the CDR3: TGTGCCAGCAGTTTTAACTCGGACAATGAGCAGTTCTTC. It codes for CASSFNSDNEQFF.

The chain joins TRBV19 to TRBJ1-1; a possible D gene is TRBD1 (6 bases). CDR1 LNHDA and CDR2 SQIVND come from the germline V gene (reference sequence). The CDR3 contains 12 residues. The V gene lost 8 bases and the J gene lost 11 bases, with 18 bases spanning the gap. CDR3 loop: CASSGGAGGAFF. As DNA, the CDR3 is TGTGCCAGTTCTGGGGGGGCAGGAGGGGCTTTCTTT.

This chain connects TRBV19 to TRBJ2-5, with 9 positions matching TRBD2. The CDR3 is 15 amino acids. Germline CDR1 LNHDA, CDR2 SQIVND (reference sequence). V lost 4 bases to trimming and J lost 1 base; unmatched junction nucleotides: 4. The CDR3 bases are TGTGCCAGTAGTACCTCTAGCGGGGTCCAAGAGACCCAGTACTTC. It encodes CASSTSSGVQETQYF.

The chain joins TRBV4-2 to TRBJ2-7; TRBD1 might be the D (6 bases). Trimming took off 3 bases at V and 6 bases at J, with 12 bases between the two ends. Germline V gene lookup returns CDR1 LGHNA and CDR2 YNFKEQ. This CDR3 is built from 13 residues. The CDR3 spells CASSQSDRPEQYF. The CDR3 DNA follows: TGTGCCAGCAGCCAGTCCGACAGGCCCGAGCAGTACTTC.

The chain combines TRBV4-1 with TRBJ2-1, with TRBD1 identical over 8 bases. Trimming took 4 bases from V and 2 from J; bases not matched to a gene: 4. The CDR3 has 15 amino acids. The germline V gene encodes CDR1 MGHRA and CDR2 YSYEKL. CDR3 loop: CASSLGQGPYNEQFF. CDR3 nucleotides: TGCGCCAGCAGCCTAGGACAGGGCCCCTACAATGAGCAGTTCTTC.

This clone came up a few times. The V and J genes are TRBV7-9 and TRBJ1-1; D might be TRBD1 (6 bases). V was trimmed by 6 bases and J by 4 bases, leaving 12 bases between them. The CDR3 loop spans 13 amino acids. Per germline, CDR1 SEHNR and CDR2 FQNEAQ (reference sequence). In nucleotides, the CDR3 is TGTGCCAGCAGGTCGACAGGTGGCACTGAAGCTTTCTTT. Its translation is CASRSTGGTEAFF.

The chain uses TRBV25-1 and TRBJ2-1; 10 nucleotides line up with TRBD2. Germline-derived CDR1 and CDR2 are MGHDK and SYGVNS. Trimming took 8 bases from V and 4 from J; bases not matched to a gene: 14. The CDR3 length is 17 residues. As DNA, the CDR3 is TGTGCCAGCTCCGACACAAGGACTAGCGGACTTTACAATGAGCAGTTCTTC. It translates to CASSDTRTSGLYNEQFF.

The chain joins TRBV28 to TRBJ1-3; weak D call: TRBD1 (6 bases). CDR3 length: 16 residues. The germline CDR1 and CDR2 sequences are MDHEN and SYDVKM. Trimming left V 6 bases short and J 1 base short, with 16 bases between. The CDR3 here is CASRAYGTFSGNTIYF. CDR3 coding DNA: TGTGCCAGCAGGGCCTACGGGACATTTTCTGGAAACACCATATATTTT.

V is TRBV28 and J is TRBJ2-1; TRBD2 aligns across 10 bases. Germline values: CDR1 MDHEN, CDR2 SYDVKM. This CDR3 spans 16 amino acids. V trimming: 5 bases; J trimming: 4 bases; junction bases outside the gene matches: 8. The CDR3 sequence: CASSLGASGSYNEQFF. CDR3 bases: TGTGCCAGCAGTCTCGGCGCTAGCGGGAGTTACAATGAGCAGTTCTTC.

This clone was counted a few times. This CDR3 is missing its conserved last phenylalanine or tryptophan, likely due to a read error. Because the CDR3's place on the DNA is in doubt, the DNA is left out and the CDR3 is given as listed by TCRdb. The J gene is TRBJ2-4, the V gene TRBV9; the D segment call TRBD2 is taken from the table without a DNA check. The germline CDR1 and CDR2 sequences are SGDLS and YYNGEE. The CDR3 totals 12 residues, both ends included. CDR3 sequence: CASSAGLAGSGR.

CDR3 in DNA: TGCGCCAGCAGCTTGGATCCAGGAAACTACGAGCAGTACTTC. It specifies CASSLDPGNYEQYF. This sequence joins TRBV5-1 and TRBJ2-7; no reliable D call. There are 14 residues in the CDR3. V lost 0 bases and J 3 bases, leaving 10 bases between the germline ends. Looked up from germline, CDR1 is SGHRS and CDR2 is YFSETQ.

V gene TRBV29-1 combines with J gene TRBJ2-7, with 8 positions matching TRBD1. Germline lookup yields CDR1 SQVTM and CDR2 ANQGSEA. The CDR3 is 13 amino acids. With V trimmed by 4 bases and J by 3 bases, 5 bases remained unmatched. The CDR3 protein is CSVVGTGVYEQYF. In nucleotides, the CDR3 is TGCAGCGTTGTAGGGACAGGTGTCTACGAGCAGTACTTC.

The chain employs TRBV7-3 and TRBJ2-7; 10 nucleotides agree with TRBD1. The CDR3 sequence is 15 residues long. In germline, CDR1 is SGHTA, CDR2 FQGTGA. The trim removed 5 bases at V and 2 bases at J, leaving 6 bases unmatched. The CDR3: CASSVRGQGTYEQYF. Here the CDR3 DNA reads TGTGCCAGCAGCGTAAGGGGACAGGGGACCTACGAGCAGTACTTC.

The chain combines TRBV4-3 with TRBJ2-1, with 10 nucleotides matching TRBD2. This CDR3 contains 17 residues. Germline values: CDR1 LGHNA, CDR2 YSLEER. V shed 2 bases, J shed 5 bases, and the junction held 9 bases outside the gene matches. CDR3 in DNA: TGCGCCAGCAGCCAATTCTTCGGACTAGCGGAAAACAATGAGCAGTTCTTC. Translating it yields CASSQFFGLAENNEQFF.

This chain uses TRBV27 with TRBJ2-7, with TRBD1 matching 7 bases. V dropped 0 bases and J dropped 3; count of bases not matched to a gene: 2. There are 14 residues in the CDR3. CDR1 and CDR2 from the germline V gene are MNHEY and SMNVEV (reference sequence). The CDR3 is CASSLSRDSYEQYF. CDR3 DNA: TGTGCCAGCAGTTTATCCCGGGACAGCTACGAGCAGTACTTC.

This sequence joins TRBV29-1 and TRBJ1-2; 8 positions agree with TRBD1. Germline V CDR1 and CDR2: SQVTM, ANQGSEA. V lost 7 bases and J lost 4; bases outside the gene matches: 8. This CDR3 region has 13 residues. This chain's CDR3 is CSGGETGAYGYTF. The CDR3 DNA follows: TGCAGCGGTGGAGAGACAGGGGCCTATGGCTACACCTTC.

This clone was counted only a few times. The rearrangement links TRBV5-1 to TRBJ2-3; D unclear. V was trimmed by 0 bases and J by 1 base, leaving 12 bases between them. The germline gives CDR1 SGHRS, CDR2 YFSETQ. The CDR3 consists of 16 residues. The CDR3 loop reads CASSLDESEGTDTQYF. CDR3 DNA sequence: TGCGCCAGCAGCTTGGACGAATCCGAGGGCACAGATACGCAGTATTTT.

The chain links TRBV7-9 to TRBJ2-7; 9 bases line up with TRBD1. V trimming: 3 bases; J trimming: 7 bases; junction bases outside the gene matches: 7. The CDR3 has 14 amino acids. Germline values: CDR1 SEHNR, CDR2 FQNEAQ (reference sequence). The CDR3 sequence: CASSLGQGLLEQYF. DNA for the CDR3: TGTGCCAGCAGCTTGGGACAGGGTTTGTTAGAGCAGTACTTC. Full variable domain (remainder filled in from reference TRBV7-9 and TRBJ2-7): DTGVSQNPRHKITKRGQNVTFRCDPISEHNRLYWYRQTLGQGPEFLTYFQNEAQLEKSRLLSDRFSAERPKGSFSTLEIQRTEQGDSAMYLCASSLGQGLLEQYFGPGTRLTVT.

The chain recombines TRBV15 with TRBJ2-5, with 10 bases matching TRBD2. The CDR3 is made up of 16 amino acids. Germline V gives CDR1 LNHNV, CDR2 YYDKDF (reference sequence). V lost 3 bases and J lost 2; bases outside the gene matches: 6. As DNA, the CDR3 is TGTGCCACCAGCAGCTCGGGACTAGCGCTTCAAGAGACCCAGTACTTC. Its protein product is CATSSSGLALQETQYF.

This clone was detected only a few times. The V and J genes are TRBV5-6 and TRBJ2-6; 8 bases agree with TRBD1. The J segment lost 1 base and the V segment lost 2 bases, leaving 11 bases of the junction unmatched. The CDR3 contains 19 residues. Germline V gene lookup returns CDR1 SGHDT and CDR2 YYEEEE. CDR3: CASSFEDRAGESGANVLTF. The CDR3 DNA reads as TGTGCCAGCAGCTTTGAGGACAGGGCTGGGGAGTCTGGGGCCAACGTCCTGACTTTC.

About this clone itself: Other DNA sequences in this sample translate to the same CDR3. The gene calls are TRBV9 and TRBJ1-1, with a possible D match to TRBD1 (6 bases). Trimming took 0 bases from V and 5 from J, leaving 11 bases between them. The CDR3 has 14 residues. Germline values: CDR1 SGDLS, CDR2 YYNGEE. Here the CDR3 DNA reads TGTGCCAGCAGCGTAGCGTATAGGGGGACTGAAGCTTTCTTT. Protein sequence: CASSVAYRGTEAFF.

The sample holds a few counts of this clone. The chain is built from TRBV7-8 and TRBJ2-7; D not resolved. This CDR3 has 11 amino acids. The V end was cut by 5 bases, the J end by 3 bases, with 5 bases between. Germline V gene sequence: CDR1 SGHVS, CDR2 FQNEAQ. The CDR3 DNA sequence: TGTGCCAGCAGCAGCTACTACGAGCAGTACTTC. As protein: CASSSYYEQYF.